This TCR beta chain was recorded in a study of pediatric ulcerative colitis. Across the whole study: Ulcerative colitis patients had pancolitis or left-sided colitis, with confirming histology.

Sequencing depth was up to 500,000 reads per sample. This table comes from immunoSEQ multiplex PCR, and its TCRdb copy is limited to in-frame clones, with some not included. This sample has about 36,000 clones, with over 65% found just once. As to this clone: Its antigen is unidentified.

The V gene's germline CDR1 is SGHRS and CDR2 YFSETQ. The CDR3 has 15 residues. With 0 bases removed from V and 4 bases from J, the gap between germline ends came to 13 bases. Study-wide results and limits: In rectum, acute severe colitis had expanded clones and less diversity.

V and J are TRBV5-1 and TRBJ1-1, with D maybe TRBD1 (5 bases). The TCR sequence derives from a girl between 5 and 17 years old with moderate ulcerative colitis. The sample taken for sequencing was blood. The CDR3 is CASSLAAGQGTEAFF. CDR3 nucleotides: TGCGCCAGCAGCTTGGCTGCAGGGCAAGGCACTGAAGCTTTCTTT.